These 18 T cell receptor beta chains were all obtained from the same sample, sequenced in a study of human T cells and chemical hapten exposure. Time point here: patch test 1, 2 weeks after DPC sensitization. Described treatment: therapeutic diphenylcyclopropenone sensitization with weekly scalp DPC. TCRdb ran MiXCR on the RACE reads and lists one entry per CDR3 protein. This table has some 180,000 distinct CDR3 sequences, around 20% appearing once. The specimen comprised whole blood, sampled in connection with sensitization to the hapten diphenylcyclopropenone (DPC). The origin of the receptors is a woman between 50 and 59 years old with alopecia areata. Some clones in this sample may be carry-over from other donors' samples.

This clonotype has more than one count but fewer than ten. The chain links TRBV9 to TRBJ1-1; D remains unclear. Trimming took off 2 bases at V and 3 bases at J, with 8 bases between the two ends. This CDR3 has 13 amino acids. CDR1 and CDR2 from the germline V gene are SGDLS and YYNGEE. CDR3 bases: TGTGCCAGCAGCGTCGACATCTACACTGAAGCTTTCTTT. Translated: CASSVDIYTEAFF.

This clonotype was seen a few times. J is TRBJ2-2 and V is TRBV9; D gene ambiguous. The germline CDR1 and CDR2 sequences are SGDLS and YYNGEE. Trimming removed 0 bases at V and 5 bases at J, with 17 bases between. This CDR3 spans 17 amino acids. This CDR3 is CASSVGPSNLMTGELFF. The CDR3 bases are TGTGCCAGCAGCGTAGGGCCAAGCAACCTAATGACCGGGGAGCTGTTTTTT.

J is TRBJ1-2 and V is TRBV6-6, with D uncertain. The CDR3 loop spans 11 amino acids. Germline V gene sequence: CDR1 MNHNY, CDR2 SVGAGI (reference sequence). V shed 2 bases and J shed 6 bases, with 4 bases lying between them. The DNA for the CDR3 is TGTGCCAGCAGTTACCAGCATGGCTACACCTTC. The encoded protein is CASSYQHGYTF.

This clonotype showed up just a few times. This chain joins TRBV27 and TRBJ1-5; 8 positions agree with TRBD1. The germline CDR1 and CDR2 sequences are MNHEY and SMNVEV (reference sequence). The CDR3 has 13 residues. Germline trimming cut 6 bases from V and 3 bases from J; bases unmatched to any gene: 1. The CDR3 coding sequence is TGTGCCAGCAGGGACAGGGTCAATCAGCCCCAGCATTTT. Amino acid sequence: CASRDRVNQPQHF.

The chain is built from TRBV4-2 and TRBJ1-1; D is perhaps TRBD1 (6 bases). This CDR3 has 18 amino acids. Germline assignment: CDR1 LGHNA and CDR2 YNFKEQ. V was trimmed by 0 bases and J by 4 bases, leaving 21 bases between them. This CDR3 is CASSQDLRGLGLGTEAFF. CDR3 coding DNA: TGTGCCAGCAGCCAAGACCTCCGGGGGCTGGGTCTGGGCACTGAAGCTTTCTTT.

This clonotype appeared many times. The rearrangement links TRBV3-1 to TRBJ2-2; D unclear. V shed 4 bases and J shed 1 base, with 4 bases lying between them. CDR1 is LGHDT and CDR2 is YNNKEL in the germline V gene (reference sequence). The CDR3 runs to 13 residues. CDR3 in amino acids: CASSRVNTGELFF. CDR3 coding DNA: TGTGCCAGCAGCCGGGTGAACACCGGGGAGCTGTTTTTT.

This clonotype showed up just a few times. The rearrangement links TRBV19 to TRBJ1-2, with TRBD1 matching 9 bases. With 4 bases clipped from V and 6 bases from J, the junction kept 12 bases outside the gene matches. CDR1 is LNHDA and CDR2 is SQIVND in the germline V gene (reference sequence). The CDR3 extends over 16 amino acids. This CDR3 reads CASSTPNRGRRDGYTF. Written as DNA, the CDR3 is TGTGCCAGTAGTACCCCCAACAGGGGGCGAAGGGATGGCTACACCTTC.

The chain is built from TRBV29-1 and TRBJ2-7; TRBD1 might be the D (6 bases). Germline CDR1 is SQVTM and CDR2 is ANQGSEA. The CDR3 runs 13 residues. The germline V and J ends were trimmed by 0 bases and 5 bases, with 11 bases remaining between them. The CDR3 spells CSVEDRGKHEQYF. The CDR3 nucleotides are TGCAGCGTTGAAGATAGGGGGAAACACGAGCAGTACTTC.

This clonotype was picked up many times. The chain joins TRBV12-3 or TRBV12-4 to TRBJ2-1, with D hard to call. The V end was cut by 3 bases, the J end by 0 bases, with 9 bases between. The CDR3 sequence is 15 residues long. DNA of the CDR3: TGTGCCAGCAGTTTGGACGGCAGCTCCTACAATGAGCAGTTCTTC. This translates into CASSLDGSSYNEQFF.

The chain combines TRBV5-1 with TRBJ2-7, with 7 bases fitting TRBD1. There are 15 residues in the CDR3. Germline V gene sequence: CDR1 SGHRS, CDR2 YFSETQ. The V segment lost 2 bases and the J segment 2 bases; nucleotides outside the gene matches: 7. CDR3: CASSFSRDRAYEQYF. The CDR3 coding sequence is TGCGCCAGCAGCTTTTCCCGGGACAGAGCCTACGAGCAGTACTTC.

V and J are TRBV2 and TRBJ1-2; 8 bases fit TRBD1. The V gene end was trimmed by 7 bases and the J gene end by 7 bases; junction bases not matched to a gene: 8. Germline lookup yields CDR1 SNHLY and CDR2 FYNNEI. The length of the CDR3 is 13 residues. CDR3 nucleotide sequence: TGTGCCAGCAACGTGCAGGGGGCTACTGGCTACACCTTC. Its translation is CASNVQGATGYTF. The variable domain in full, with the rest retrieved from reference TRBV2 and TRBJ1-2, is EPEVTQTPSHQVTQMGQEVILRCVPISNHLYFYWYRQILGQKVEFLVSFYNNEISEKSEIFDDQFSVERPDGSNFTLKIRSTKLEDSAMYFCASNVQGATGYTFGSGTRLTVV.

This chain joins TRBV6-5 and TRBJ2-7, with 9 positions matching TRBD1. The germline CDR1 and CDR2 sequences are MNHEY and SVGAGI. Trimming removed 0 bases from V and 6 bases from J; junction bases left unmatched: 9. The CDR3 spans 16 residues. The CDR3 region is CASSYSPGQGMGEQYF. The CDR3 bases are TGTGCCAGCAGTTACTCGCCGGGACAGGGAATGGGCGAGCAGTACTTC.

The chain links TRBV3-1 to TRBJ2-3; D is unclear. Germline V gene lookup returns CDR1 LGHDT and CDR2 YNNKEL (reference sequence). The CDR3 sequence is 14 residues long. The V and J ends lost 0 bases and 2 bases respectively, with 6 bases between them. The chain's CDR3 is CASSQDPVTDTQYF. In nucleotides, the CDR3 is TGTGCCAGCAGCCAAGACCCGGTCACAGATACGCAGTATTTT.

This clonotype was counted many times. The rearrangement links TRBV29-1 to TRBJ2-2; the match to TRBD2 covers 12 bases. The CDR3 spans 14 residues. The germline V gene encodes CDR1 SQVTM and CDR2 ANQGSEA. V lost 7 bases and J lost 8; bases outside the gene matches: 8. The CDR3 here is CSAAGLAGKGELFF. The CDR3 DNA reads TGCAGCGCTGCAGGACTAGCGGGAAAAGGGGAGCTGTTTTTT.

The J gene is TRBJ2-7, the V gene TRBV3-1, with D possibly TRBD1 on 6 matching bases. V was cut by 2 bases and J by 6 bases, with 11 bases left in between. CDR3 length: 13 amino acids. Germline V gene sequence: CDR1 LGHDT, CDR2 YNNKEL (reference sequence). As DNA, the CDR3 is TGTGCCAGCAGCCAATCCACAGGGAGCGAGCAGTACTTC. This encodes CASSQSTGSEQYF.

This clonotype has a handful of counts. The chain joins TRBV20-1 to TRBJ2-7; D ambiguous. The CDR3 is 13 residues long. V lost 0 bases and J lost 5, with 11 bases in between. Germline V gene lookup returns CDR1 DFQATT and CDR2 SNEGSKA (reference sequence). CDR3 nucleotide sequence: TGCAGTGCTAGAGAGAAGCGACCTCACGAGCAGTACTTC. Residues: CSAREKRPHEQYF.

The chain links TRBV12-3 or TRBV12-4 to TRBJ1-2; a possible D gene is TRBD1 (5 bases). Trimming took 3 bases from V and 6 from J, leaving 17 bases between them. This CDR3 contains 15 residues. CDR3 DNA sequence: TGTGCCAGCAGTTTTGGGCCAGGGTTTTCAAATGGCTACACCTTC. Protein: CASSFGPGFSNGYTF.

The DNA of the CDR3 is TGTGCCAGCAGCTTCGGGACAGCTAACACTGAAGCTTTCTTT. It specifies CASSFGTANTEAFF. J is TRBJ1-1 and V is TRBV7-2; 7 bases are a match to TRBD1. Germline CDR1 and CDR2: SGHTA and FQGNSA. The V and J ends lost 3 bases and 2 bases, in that order; junction bases with no gene match: 3. This CDR3 contains 14 residues.